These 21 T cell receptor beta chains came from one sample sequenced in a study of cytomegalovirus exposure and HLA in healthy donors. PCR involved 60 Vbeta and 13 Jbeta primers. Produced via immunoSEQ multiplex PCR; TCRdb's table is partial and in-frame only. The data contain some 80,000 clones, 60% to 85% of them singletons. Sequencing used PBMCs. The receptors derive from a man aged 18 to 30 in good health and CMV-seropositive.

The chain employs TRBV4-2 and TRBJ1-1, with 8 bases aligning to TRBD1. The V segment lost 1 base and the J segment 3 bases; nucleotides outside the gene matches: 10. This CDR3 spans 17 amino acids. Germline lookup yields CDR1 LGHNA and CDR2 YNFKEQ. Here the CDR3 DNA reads TGTGCCAGCAGCCAAGGTACAGGGGGAAATACGGACACTGAAGCTTTCTTT. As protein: CASSQGTGGNTDTEAFF.

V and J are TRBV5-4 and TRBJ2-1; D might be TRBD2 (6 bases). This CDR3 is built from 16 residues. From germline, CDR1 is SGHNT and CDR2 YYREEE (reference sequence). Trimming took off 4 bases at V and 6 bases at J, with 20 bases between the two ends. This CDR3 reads CASSPIGGDLSNEQFF. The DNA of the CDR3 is TGTGCCAGCAGCCCTATAGGCGGGGACCTTAGCAATGAGCAGTTCTTC. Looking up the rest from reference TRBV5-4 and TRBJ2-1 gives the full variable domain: ETGVTQSPTHLIKTRGQQVTLRCSSQSGHNTVSWYQQALGQGPQFIFQYYREEENGRGNFPPRFSGLQFPNYSSELNVNALELDDSALYLCASSPIGGDLSNEQFFGPGTRLTVL.

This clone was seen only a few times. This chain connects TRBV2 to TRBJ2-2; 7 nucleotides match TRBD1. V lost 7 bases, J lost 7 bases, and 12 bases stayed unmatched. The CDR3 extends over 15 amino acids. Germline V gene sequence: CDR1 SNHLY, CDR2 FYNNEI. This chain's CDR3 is CASTPLTGKNGELFF. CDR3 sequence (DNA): TGTGCCAGCACCCCCCTGACAGGGAAAAACGGGGAGCTGTTTTTT.

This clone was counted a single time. This chain's CDR3 is CASTDWAEGTDTQYF. In DNA, the CDR3 is TGTGCCAGCACCGATTGGGCAGAAGGTACAGATACGCAGTATTTT. The V and J genes are TRBV28 and TRBJ2-3; D is unresolved. The CDR3 is 15 residues long. Between the trimmed V and J ends, which lost 7 bases and 3 bases, there was a span of 17 bases. The germline V gene has CDR1 MDHEN and CDR2 SYDVKM.

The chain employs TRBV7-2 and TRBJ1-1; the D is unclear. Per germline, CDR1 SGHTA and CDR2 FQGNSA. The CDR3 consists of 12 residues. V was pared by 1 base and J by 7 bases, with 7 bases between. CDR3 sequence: CASSLDRFEAFF. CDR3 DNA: TGTGCCAGCAGCTTAGACAGATTTGAAGCTTTCTTT.

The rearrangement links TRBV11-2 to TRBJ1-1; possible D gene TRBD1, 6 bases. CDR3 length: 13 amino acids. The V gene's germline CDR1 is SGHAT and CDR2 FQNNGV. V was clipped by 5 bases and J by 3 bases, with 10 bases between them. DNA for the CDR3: TGTGCCAGCAGCATACGACAGGACACTGAAGCTTTCTTT. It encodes CASSIRQDTEAFF.

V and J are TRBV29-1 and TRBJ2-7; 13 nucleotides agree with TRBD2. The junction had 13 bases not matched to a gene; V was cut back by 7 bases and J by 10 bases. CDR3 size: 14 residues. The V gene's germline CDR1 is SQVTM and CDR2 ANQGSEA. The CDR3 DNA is TGCAGCGCGCAGGGGGGGCGACTAGCGGGAGGCCAGTACTTC. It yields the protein CSAQGGRLAGGQYF.

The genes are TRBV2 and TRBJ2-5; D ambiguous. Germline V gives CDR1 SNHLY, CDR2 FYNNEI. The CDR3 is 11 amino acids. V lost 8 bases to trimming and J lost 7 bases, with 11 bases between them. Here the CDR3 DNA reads TGTGCCAGCCTCGAGGAGCTGACCCAGTACTTC. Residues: CASLEELTQYF.

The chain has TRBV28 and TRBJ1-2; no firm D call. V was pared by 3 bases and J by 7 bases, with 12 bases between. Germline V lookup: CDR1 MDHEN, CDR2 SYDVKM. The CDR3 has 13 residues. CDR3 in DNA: TGTGCCAGCAGTTTTGGTCAGGATGGTGGCTACACCTTC. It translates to CASSFGQDGGYTF.

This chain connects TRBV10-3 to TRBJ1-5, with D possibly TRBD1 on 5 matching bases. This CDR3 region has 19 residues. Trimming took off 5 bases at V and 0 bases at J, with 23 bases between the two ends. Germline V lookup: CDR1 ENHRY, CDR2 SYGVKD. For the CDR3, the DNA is TGTGCCATCAGTTTGAGGACGACAGCCAATTACAATAGCAATCAGCCCCAGCATTTT. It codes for CAISLRTTANYNSNQPQHF.

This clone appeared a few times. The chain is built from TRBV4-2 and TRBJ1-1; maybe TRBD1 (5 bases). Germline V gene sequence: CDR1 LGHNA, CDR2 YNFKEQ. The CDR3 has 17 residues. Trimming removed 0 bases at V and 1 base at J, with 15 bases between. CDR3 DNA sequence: TGTGCCAGCAGCCAAGATCAGGGTGACTCCCGGAACACTGAAGCTTTCTTT. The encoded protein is CASSQDQGDSRNTEAFF.

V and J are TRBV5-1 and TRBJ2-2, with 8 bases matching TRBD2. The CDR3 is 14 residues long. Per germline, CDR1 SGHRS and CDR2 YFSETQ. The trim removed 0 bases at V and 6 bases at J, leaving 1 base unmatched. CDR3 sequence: CASSLGTSPGELFF. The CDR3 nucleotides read TGCGCCAGCAGCTTGGGGACTAGCCCCGGGGAGCTGTTTTTT.

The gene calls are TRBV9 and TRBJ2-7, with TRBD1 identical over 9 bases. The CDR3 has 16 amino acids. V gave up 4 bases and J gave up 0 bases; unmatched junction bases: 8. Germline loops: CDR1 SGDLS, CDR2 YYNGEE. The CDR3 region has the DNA TGTGCCAGCAGCCCCCACGGGACAGGGTACTCCTACGAGCAGTACTTC. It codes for CASSPHGTGYSYEQYF.

The chain's CDR3 is CASSPDSSYEQYF. Written as DNA, the CDR3 is TGTGCCAGCTCCCCAGACTCCTCCTACGAGCAGTACTTC. The chain employs TRBV7-3 and TRBJ2-7; D gene uncertain. The ends were cut back, 8 bases at V and 0 bases at J, with 11 bases in the middle. The germline V gene encodes CDR1 SGHTA and CDR2 FQGTGA. CDR3 size: 13 residues.

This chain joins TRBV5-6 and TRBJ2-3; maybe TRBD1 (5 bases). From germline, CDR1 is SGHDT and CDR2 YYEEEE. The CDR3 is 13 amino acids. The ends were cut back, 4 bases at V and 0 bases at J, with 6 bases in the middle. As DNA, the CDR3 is TGTGCCAGCAGCAGGGGAAGCACAGATACGCAGTATTTT. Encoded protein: CASSRGSTDTQYF.

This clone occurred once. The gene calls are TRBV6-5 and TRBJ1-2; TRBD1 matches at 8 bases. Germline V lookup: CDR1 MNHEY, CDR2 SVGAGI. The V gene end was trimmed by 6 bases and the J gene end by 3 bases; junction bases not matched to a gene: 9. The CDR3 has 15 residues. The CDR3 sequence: CASRPRGRRDYGYTF. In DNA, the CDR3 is TGTGCCAGCAGGCCCAGGGGGCGCCGAGACTATGGCTACACCTTC.

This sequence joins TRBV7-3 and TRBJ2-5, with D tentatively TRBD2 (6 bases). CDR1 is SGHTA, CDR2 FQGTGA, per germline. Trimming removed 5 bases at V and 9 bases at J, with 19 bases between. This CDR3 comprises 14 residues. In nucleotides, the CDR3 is TGTGCCAGCAGCCCTACCGGGGGTATAGGGGCCCAGTACTTC. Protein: CASSPTGGIGAQYF.

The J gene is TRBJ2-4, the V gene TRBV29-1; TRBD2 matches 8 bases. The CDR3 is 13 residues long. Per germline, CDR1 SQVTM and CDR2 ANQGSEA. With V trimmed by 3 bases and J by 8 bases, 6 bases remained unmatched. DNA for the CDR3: TGCAGCGTTGAGGGCGGGAGGTCAGACATTCAGTACTTC. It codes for CSVEGGRSDIQYF.

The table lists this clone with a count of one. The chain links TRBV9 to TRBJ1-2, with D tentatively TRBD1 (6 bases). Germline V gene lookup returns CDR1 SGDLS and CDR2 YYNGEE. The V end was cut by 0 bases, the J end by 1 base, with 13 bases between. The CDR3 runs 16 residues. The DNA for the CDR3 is TGTGCCAGCAGCGTAGCACCGGGACAAGTTAACTATGGCTACACCTTC. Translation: CASSVAPGQVNYGYTF.

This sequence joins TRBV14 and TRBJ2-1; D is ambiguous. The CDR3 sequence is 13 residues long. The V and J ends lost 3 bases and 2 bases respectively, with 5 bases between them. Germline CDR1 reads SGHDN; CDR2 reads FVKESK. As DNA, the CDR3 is TGTGCCAGCAGCCAGAGGACCTACAATGAGCAGTTCTTC. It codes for CASSQRTYNEQFF.

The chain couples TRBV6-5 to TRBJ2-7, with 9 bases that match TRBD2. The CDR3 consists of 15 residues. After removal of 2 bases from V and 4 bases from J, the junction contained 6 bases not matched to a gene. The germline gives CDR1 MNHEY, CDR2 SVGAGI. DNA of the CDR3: TGTGCCAGCAGTTACGTAGCGGGAGCAGGATACGAGCAGTACTTC. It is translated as CASSYVAGAGYEQYF.